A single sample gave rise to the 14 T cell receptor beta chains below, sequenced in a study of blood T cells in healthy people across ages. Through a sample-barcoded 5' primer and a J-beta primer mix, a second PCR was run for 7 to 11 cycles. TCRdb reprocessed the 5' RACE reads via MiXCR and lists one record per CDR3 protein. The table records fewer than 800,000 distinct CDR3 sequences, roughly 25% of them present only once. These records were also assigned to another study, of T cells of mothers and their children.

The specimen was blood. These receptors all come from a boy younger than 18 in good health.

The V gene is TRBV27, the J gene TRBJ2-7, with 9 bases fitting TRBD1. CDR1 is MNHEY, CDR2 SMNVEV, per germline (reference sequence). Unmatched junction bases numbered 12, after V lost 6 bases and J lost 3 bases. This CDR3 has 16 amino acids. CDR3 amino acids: CASSSLGATGGYEQYF. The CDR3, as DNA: TGTGCCAGCAGCTCCTTAGGTGCGACAGGGGGCTACGAGCAGTACTTC.

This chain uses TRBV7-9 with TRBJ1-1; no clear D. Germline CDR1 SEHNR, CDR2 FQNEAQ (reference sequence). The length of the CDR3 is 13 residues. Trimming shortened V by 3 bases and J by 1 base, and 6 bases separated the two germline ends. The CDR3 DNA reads TGTGCCAGCAGCTTTGAGTCGAACACTGAAGCTTTCTTT. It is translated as CASSFESNTEAFF.

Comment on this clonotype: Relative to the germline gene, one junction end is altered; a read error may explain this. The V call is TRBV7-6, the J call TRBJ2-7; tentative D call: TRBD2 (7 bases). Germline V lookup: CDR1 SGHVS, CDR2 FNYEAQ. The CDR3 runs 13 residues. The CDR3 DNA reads TGTGCCTGCAGCTTAGGGGGGGCCTACGAGCAGTACTTC. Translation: CACSLGGAYEQYF. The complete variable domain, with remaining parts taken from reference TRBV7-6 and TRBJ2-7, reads GAGVSQSPRYKVTKRGQDVALRCDPISGHVSLYWYRQALGQGPEFLTYFNYEAQQDKSGLPNDRFSAERPEGSISTLTIQRTEQRDSAMYRCACSLGGAYEQYFGPGTRLTVT.

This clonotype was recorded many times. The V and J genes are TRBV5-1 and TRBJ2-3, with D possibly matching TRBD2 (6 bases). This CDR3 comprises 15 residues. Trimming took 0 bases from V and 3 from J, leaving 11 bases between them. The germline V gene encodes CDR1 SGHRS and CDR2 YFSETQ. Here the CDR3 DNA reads TGCGCCAGCAGCTTGGTCGGAGGAGGGACAGATACGCAGTATTTT. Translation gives CASSLVGGGTDTQYF.

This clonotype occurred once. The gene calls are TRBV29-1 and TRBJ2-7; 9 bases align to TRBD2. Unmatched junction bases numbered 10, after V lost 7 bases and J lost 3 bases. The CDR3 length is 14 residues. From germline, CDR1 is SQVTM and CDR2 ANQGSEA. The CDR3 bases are TGCAGCGCTCAAATAGCGGGGGCGCGCTACGAGCAGTACTTC. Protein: CSAQIAGARYEQYF.

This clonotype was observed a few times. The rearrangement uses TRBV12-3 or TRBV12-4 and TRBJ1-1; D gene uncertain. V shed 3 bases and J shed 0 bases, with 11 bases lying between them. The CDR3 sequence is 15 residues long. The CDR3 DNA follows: TGTGCCAGCAGTTTTAGGGTTGGGATGAACACTGAAGCTTTCTTT. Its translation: CASSFRVGMNTEAFF.

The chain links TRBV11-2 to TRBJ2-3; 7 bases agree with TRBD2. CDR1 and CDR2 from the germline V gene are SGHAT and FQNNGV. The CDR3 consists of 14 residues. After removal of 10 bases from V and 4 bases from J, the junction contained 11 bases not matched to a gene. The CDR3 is CATRTCGGSDTQYF. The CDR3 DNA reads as TGTGCCACCCGGACTTGCGGGGGTTCAGATACGCAGTATTTT.

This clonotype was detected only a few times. The CDR3 nucleotides read TGTGCCAGCAGTTACAGCCCAGGGGAAGCTTTCTTT. It translates to CASSYSPGEAFF. The chain has TRBV6-5 and TRBJ1-1; a weak D match, TRBD1 (5 bases). Trimming cost V 2 bases and J 8 bases, with 9 bases left between them. The germline V gene encodes CDR1 MNHEY and CDR2 SVGAGI. There are 12 residues in the CDR3.

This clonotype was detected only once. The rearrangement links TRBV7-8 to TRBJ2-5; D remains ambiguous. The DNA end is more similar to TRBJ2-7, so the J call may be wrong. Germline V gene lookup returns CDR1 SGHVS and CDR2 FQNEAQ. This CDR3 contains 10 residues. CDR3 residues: CTTPDYEQYF. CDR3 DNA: TGTACCACTCCTGACTACGAGCAGTACTTC.

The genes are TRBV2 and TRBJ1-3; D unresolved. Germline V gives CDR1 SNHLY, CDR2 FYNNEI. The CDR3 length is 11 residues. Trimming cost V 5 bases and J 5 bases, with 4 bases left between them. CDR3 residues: CASSNRNTIYF. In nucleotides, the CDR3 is TGTGCCAGCAGTAATAGAAACACCATATATTTT.

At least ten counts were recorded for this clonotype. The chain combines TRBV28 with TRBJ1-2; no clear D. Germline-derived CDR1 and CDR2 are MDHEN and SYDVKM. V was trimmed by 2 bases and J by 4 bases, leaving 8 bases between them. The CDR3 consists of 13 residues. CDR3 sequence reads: CASSLLGFYGYTF. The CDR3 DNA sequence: TGTGCCAGCAGTTTACTGGGATTCTATGGCTACACCTTC.

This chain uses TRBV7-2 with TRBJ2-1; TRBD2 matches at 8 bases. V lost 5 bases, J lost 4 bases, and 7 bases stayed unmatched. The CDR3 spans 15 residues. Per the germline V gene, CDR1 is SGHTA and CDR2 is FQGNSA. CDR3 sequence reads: CASSTTLAEYNEQFF. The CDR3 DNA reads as TGTGCCAGCAGCACGACACTAGCGGAGTACAATGAGCAGTTCTTC.

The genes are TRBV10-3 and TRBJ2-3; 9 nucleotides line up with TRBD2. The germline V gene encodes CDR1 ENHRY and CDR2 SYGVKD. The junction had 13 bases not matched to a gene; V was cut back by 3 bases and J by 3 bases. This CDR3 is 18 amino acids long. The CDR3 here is CAISEPILAGARTDTQYF. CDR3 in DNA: TGTGCCATCAGTGAACCAATTTTAGCGGGAGCGAGGACAGATACGCAGTATTTT.

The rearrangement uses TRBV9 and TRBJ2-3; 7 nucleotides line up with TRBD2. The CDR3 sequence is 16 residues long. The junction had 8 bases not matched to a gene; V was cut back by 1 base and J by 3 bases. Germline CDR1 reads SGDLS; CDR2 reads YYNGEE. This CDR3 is CASSVLGGGPTDTQYF. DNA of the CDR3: TGTGCCAGCAGCGTATTGGGCGGGGGACCTACAGATACGCAGTATTTT.